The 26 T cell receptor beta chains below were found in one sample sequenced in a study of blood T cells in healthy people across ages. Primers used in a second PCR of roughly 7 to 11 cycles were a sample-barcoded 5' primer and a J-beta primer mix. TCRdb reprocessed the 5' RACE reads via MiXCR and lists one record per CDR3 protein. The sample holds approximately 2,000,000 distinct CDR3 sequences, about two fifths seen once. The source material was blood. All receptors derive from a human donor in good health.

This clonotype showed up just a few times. The CDR3 nucleotides are TGCAGTGCTAGGCCCCATACGGGAGTGCAGTACTTC. It codes for CSARPHTGVQYF. J is TRBJ2-7 and V is TRBV20-1; D might be TRBD2 (6 bases). The V end lost 3 bases, the J end lost 9 bases, and 15 bases lay between the germline ends. Germline V gene lookup returns CDR1 DFQATT and CDR2 SNEGSKA (reference sequence). This CDR3 spans 12 amino acids.

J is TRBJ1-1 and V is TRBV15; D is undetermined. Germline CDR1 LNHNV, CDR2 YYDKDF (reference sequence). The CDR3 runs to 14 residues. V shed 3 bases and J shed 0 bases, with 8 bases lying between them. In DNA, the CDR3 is TGTGCCACCAGCAGGAGCATGGTGAACACTGAAGCTTTCTTT. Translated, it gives CATSRSMVNTEAFF.

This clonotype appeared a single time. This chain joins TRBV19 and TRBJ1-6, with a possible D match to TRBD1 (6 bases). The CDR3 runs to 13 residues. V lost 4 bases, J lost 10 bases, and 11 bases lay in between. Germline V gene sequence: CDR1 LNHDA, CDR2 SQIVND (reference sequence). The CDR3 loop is CASSTGQPSPLHF. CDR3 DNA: TGTGCCAGTAGTACCGGACAGCCATCACCCCTCCACTTT.

CDR3 region: CASSSARQGRYEQYF. The CDR3 DNA reads TGCGCCAGCAGCTCGGCCCGACAGGGGCGATACGAGCAGTACTTC. The J gene is TRBJ2-7, the V gene TRBV5-1, with 8 bases that match TRBD1. Germline CDR1 and CDR2: SGHRS and YFSETQ. The CDR3 runs to 15 residues. With 3 bases clipped from V and 4 bases from J, the junction kept 9 bases outside the gene matches.

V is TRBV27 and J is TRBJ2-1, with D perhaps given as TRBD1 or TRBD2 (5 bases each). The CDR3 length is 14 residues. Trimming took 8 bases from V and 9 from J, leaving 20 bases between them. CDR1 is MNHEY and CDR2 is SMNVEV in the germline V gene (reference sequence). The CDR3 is CASGPSRVRGEQFF. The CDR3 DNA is TGTGCCAGCGGACCCTCCAGGGTACGGGGTGAGCAGTTCTTC.

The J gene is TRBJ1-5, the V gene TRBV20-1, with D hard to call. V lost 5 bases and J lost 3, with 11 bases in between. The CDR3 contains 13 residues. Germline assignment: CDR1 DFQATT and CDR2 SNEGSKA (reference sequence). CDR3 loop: CSAQASLNQPQHF. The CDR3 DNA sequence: TGCAGTGCTCAGGCCAGCCTCAATCAGCCCCAGCATTTT.

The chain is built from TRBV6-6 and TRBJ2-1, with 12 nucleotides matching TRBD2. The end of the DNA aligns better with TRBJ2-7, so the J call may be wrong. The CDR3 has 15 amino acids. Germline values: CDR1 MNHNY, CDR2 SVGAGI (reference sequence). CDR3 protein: CASSLAGGPYNEQYF. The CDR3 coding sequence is TGTGCCAGCAGTCTAGCGGGGGGGCCTTACAATGAGCAGTACTTC.

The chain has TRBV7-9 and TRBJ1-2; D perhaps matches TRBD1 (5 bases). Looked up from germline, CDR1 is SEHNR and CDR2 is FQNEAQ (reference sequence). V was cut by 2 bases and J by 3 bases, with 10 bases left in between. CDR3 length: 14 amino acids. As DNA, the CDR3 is TGTGCCAGCAGCTTACGGGGGGACGACTATGGCTACACCTTC. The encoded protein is CASSLRGDDYGYTF.

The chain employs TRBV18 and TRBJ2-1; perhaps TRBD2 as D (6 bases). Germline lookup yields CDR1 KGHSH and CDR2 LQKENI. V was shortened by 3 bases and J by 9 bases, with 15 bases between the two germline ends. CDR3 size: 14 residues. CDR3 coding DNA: TGTGCCAGCTCACCGGTAAGAGGGAGGAGTGAGCAGTTCTTC. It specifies CASSPVRGRSEQFF.

CDR3 residues: CSAADRGKTDTQYF. CDR3 coding DNA: TGCAGTGCCGCGGACAGGGGGAAAACAGATACGCAGTATTTT. The genes are TRBV20-1 and TRBJ2-3; TRBD1 agrees at 10 bases. V trimming: 6 bases; J trimming: 3 bases; junction bases outside the gene matches: 6. Germline V lookup: CDR1 DFQATT, CDR2 SNEGSKA (reference sequence). CDR3 length: 14 amino acids.

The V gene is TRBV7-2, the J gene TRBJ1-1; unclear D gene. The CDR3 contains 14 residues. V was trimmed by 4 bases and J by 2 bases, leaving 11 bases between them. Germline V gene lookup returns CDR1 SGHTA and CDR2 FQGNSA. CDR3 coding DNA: TGTGCCAGCAGCTCAATGCCGGGTAACACTGAAGCTTTCTTT. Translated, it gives CASSSMPGNTEAFF.

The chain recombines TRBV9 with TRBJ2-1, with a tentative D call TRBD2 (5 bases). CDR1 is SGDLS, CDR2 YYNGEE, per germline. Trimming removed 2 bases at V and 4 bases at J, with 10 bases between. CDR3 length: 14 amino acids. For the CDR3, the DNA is TGTGCCAGCAGCGTCCCCGGGGTTTACAATGAGCAGTTCTTC. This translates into CASSVPGVYNEQFF.

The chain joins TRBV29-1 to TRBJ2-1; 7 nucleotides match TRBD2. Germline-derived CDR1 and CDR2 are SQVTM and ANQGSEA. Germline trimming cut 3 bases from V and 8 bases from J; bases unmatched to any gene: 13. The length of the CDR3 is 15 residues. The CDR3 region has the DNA TGCAGCGTTGAGGGATGGGGGGGAATTTTGGATGAGCAGTTCTTC. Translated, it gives CSVEGWGGILDEQFF.

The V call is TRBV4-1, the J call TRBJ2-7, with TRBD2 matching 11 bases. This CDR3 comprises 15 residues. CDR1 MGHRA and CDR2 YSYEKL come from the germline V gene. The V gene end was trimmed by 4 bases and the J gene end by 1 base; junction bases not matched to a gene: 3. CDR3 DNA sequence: TGCGCCAGCAGCCGGGGACTAGCGGAATCCTACGAGCAGTACTTC. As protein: CASSRGLAESYEQYF.

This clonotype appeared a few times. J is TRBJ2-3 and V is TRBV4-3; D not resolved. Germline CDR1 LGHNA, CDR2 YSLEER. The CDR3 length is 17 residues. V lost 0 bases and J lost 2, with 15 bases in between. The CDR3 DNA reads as TGCGCCAGCAGCCAAGATAAGGTCAATTTCCTCACAGATACGCAGTATTTT. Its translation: CASSQDKVNFLTDTQYF.

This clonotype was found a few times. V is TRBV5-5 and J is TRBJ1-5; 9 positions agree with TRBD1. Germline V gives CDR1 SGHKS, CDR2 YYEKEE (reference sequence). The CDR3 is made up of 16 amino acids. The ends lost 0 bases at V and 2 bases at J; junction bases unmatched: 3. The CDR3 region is CASSLDRGRGNQPQHF. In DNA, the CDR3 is TGTGCCAGCAGCTTGGACAGGGGGCGAGGCAATCAGCCCCAGCATTTT.

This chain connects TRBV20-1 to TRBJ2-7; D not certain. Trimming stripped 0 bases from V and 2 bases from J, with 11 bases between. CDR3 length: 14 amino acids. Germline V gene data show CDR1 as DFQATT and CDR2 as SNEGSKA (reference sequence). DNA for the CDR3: TGCAGTGCTAGAGATTCGGCCACCACCTACGAGCAGTACTTC. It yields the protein CSARDSATTYEQYF.

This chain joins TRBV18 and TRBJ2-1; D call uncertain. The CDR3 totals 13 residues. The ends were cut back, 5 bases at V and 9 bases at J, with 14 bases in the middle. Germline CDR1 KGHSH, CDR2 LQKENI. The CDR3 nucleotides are TGTGCCAGCTCAGGGGTTTATGAGAGTGAGCAGTTCTTC. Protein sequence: CASSGVYESEQFF.

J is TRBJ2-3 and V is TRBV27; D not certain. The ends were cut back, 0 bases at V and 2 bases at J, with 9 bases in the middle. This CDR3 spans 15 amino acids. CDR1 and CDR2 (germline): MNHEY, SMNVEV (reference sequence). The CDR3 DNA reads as TGTGCCAGCAGTTTATCGGACGTAGTCACAGATACGCAGTATTTT. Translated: CASSLSDVVTDTQYF.

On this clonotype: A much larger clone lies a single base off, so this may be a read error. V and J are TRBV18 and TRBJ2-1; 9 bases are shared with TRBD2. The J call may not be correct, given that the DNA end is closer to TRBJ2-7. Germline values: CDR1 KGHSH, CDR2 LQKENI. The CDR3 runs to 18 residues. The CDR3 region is CASSPRGLAISSYNEQYF. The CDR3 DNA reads TGTGCCAGCTCACCAAGGGGACTAGCTATCAGCTCCTACAATGAGCAGTACTTC.

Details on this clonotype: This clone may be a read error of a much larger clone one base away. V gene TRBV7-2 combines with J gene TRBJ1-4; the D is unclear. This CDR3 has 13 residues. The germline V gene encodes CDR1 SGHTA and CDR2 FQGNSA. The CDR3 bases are TGTGCCAGCAGCTTAGATTTCAATGAAAAACGGTTTTTT. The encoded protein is CASSLDFNEKRFF.

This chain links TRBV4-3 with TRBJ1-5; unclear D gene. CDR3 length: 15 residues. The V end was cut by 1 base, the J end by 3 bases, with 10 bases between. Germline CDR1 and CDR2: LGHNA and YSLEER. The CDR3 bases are TGCGCCAGCAGCCAAGGTTCAGAGACCAATCAGCCCCAGCATTTT. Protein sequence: CASSQGSETNQPQHF.

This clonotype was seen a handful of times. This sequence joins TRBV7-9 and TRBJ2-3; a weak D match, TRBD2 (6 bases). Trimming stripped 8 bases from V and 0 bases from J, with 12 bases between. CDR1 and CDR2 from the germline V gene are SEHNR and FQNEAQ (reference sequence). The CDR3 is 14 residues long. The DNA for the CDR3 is TGTGCCAGCCGGGACTTCGCTAGCACAGATACGCAGTATTTT. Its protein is CASRDFASTDTQYF.

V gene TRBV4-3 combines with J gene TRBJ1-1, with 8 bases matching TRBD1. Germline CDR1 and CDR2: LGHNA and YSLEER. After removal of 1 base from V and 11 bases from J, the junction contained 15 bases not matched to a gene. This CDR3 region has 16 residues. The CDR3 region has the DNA TGCGCCAGCAGCCAAGGATGGGGACAGGCCTCCTTTTCCGCTTTCTTT. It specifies CASSQGWGQASFSAFF.

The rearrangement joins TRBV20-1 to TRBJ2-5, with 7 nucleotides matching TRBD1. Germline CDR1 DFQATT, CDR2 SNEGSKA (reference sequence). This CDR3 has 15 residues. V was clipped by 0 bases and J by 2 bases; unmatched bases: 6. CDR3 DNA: TGCAGTGCTAGAGAGCTGGGGACAGCTCAAGAGACCCAGTACTTC. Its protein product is CSARELGTAQETQYF.

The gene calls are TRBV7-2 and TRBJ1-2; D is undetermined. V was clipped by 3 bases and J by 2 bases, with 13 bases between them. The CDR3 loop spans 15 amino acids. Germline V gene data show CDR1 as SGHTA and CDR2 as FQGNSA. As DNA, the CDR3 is TGTGCCAGCAGCTTCGGAGTTAGCTTAAACTATGGCTACACCTTC. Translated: CASSFGVSLNYGYTF. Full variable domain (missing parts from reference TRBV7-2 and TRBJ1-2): GAGVSQSPSNKVTEKGKDVELRCDPISGHTALYWYRQSLGQGLEFLIYFQGNSAPDKSGLPSDRFSAERTGGSVSTLTIQRTQQEDSAVYLCASSFGVSLNYGYTFGSGTRLTVV.